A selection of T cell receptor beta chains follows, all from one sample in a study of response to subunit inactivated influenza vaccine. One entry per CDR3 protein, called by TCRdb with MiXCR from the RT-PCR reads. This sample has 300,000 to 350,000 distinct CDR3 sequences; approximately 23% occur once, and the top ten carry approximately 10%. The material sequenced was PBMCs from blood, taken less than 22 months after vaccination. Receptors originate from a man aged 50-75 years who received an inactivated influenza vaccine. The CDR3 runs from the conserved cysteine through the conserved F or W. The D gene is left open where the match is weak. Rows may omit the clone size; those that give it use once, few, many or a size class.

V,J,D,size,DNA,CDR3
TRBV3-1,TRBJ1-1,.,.,TGCGCCAGCGGTGGGACGGCAACTGAAGCTTTCTTT,CASGGTATEAFF
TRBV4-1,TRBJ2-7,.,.,TGCGCCAGCAGCCAAGACCGCGGGTTCGAGCAGTACTTC,CASSQDRGFEQYF
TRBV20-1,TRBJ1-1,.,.,TGCAGTGCTAGCCGCCAGGCGAACACTGAAGCTTTCTTT,CSASRQANTEAFF
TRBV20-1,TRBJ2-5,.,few,TGCAGTGCTAGAGATTCAAAAGAGACCCAGTACTTC,CSARDSKETQYF
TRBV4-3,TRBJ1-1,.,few,TGCGCCAGCAGCCAAGATGTGAACACTGAAGCTTTCTTT,CASSQDVNTEAFF
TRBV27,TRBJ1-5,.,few,TGTGCCAGCAGTAAGGAGCGGGGGGCTGATCAGCCCCAGCATTTT,CASSKERGADQPQHF
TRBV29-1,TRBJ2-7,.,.,TGCAGCGTTGCTTCCGGCTCTTACGAGCAGTACTTC,CSVASGSYEQYF
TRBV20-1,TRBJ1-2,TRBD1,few,TGCAGTGCTACCCTTGACAGGGCCGGCTATGGCTACACCTTC,CSATLDRAGYGYTF
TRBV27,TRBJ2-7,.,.,TGTGCCAGCAGTTTAGGGCTACCTCGCGAGCAGTACTTC,CASSLGLPREQYF
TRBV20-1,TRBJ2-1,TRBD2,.,TGCAGTGCTCACACTAGCGGGAGAGTCAATGAGCAGTTCTTC,CSAHTSGRVNEQFF
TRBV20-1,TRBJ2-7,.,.,TGCAGTGCTACGGACCGACCCTTTTACGAGCAGTACTTC,CSATDRPFYEQYF
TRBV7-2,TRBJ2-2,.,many,TGTGCCAGCAGCTTAGGCTCCAACACCGGGGAGCTGTTTTTT,CASSLGSNTGELFF
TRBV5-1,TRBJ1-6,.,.,TGCGCCAGCACATCGGACACTGAAAATTCACCCCTCCACTTT,CASTSDTENSPLHF
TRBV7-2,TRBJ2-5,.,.,TGTGCCAGCAGCTTAGGGGCTCATCGGGAGACCCAGTACTTC,CASSLGAHRETQYF
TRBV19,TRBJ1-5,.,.,TGTGCCAGTAGATATGACAAAAATAGCAATCAGCCCCAGCATTTT,CASRYDKNSNQPQHF
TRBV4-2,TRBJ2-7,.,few,TGTGCCAGCAGCCAATACCCGAAGGGGGTTGAGGAGGCCTACGAGCAGTACTTC,CASSQYPKGVEEAYEQYF
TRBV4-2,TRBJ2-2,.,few,TGTGCCAGCAGCCAAATGCGGACCGGGGAGCTGTTTTTT,CASSQMRTGELFF
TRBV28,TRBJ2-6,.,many,TGTGCCAGCACCGCCGACACGAGCTCTGGGGCCAACGTCCTGACTTTC,CASTADTSSGANVLTF
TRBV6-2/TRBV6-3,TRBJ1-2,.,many,TGTGCCAGCGGCCCCGCGGACTCGCCGCTCTATGGCTACACCTTC,CASGPADSPLYGYTF
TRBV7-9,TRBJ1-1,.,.,TGTGCCAGCAGCTTATACGGGTCAAACACTGAAGCTTTCTTT,CASSLYGSNTEAFF
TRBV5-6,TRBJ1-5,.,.,TGTGCCAGCAGCCCGGGGAGGTGGGGCCCCCAGCATTTT,CASSPGRWGPQHF
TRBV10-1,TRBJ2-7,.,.,TGCGCCAGCAGTGAGTCTCAGGGAATCGGTGAGCAGTACTTC,CASSESQGIGEQYF
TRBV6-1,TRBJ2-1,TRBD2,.,TGTGCCAGCAGCGATAGCGGGAGGGCCGTCTATGAGCAGTTCTTC,CASSDSGRAVYEQFF
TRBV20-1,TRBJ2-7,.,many,TGCAGTGCTAGAGTTCCTTCCCGGAACTCCTACGAGCAGTACTTC,CSARVPSRNSYEQYF
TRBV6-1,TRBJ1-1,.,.,TGTGCCAGCAGTGAACCGATCAGGGCGGAACGGGCTTTCTTT,CASSEPIRAERAFF
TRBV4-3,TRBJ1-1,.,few,TGCGCCAGCAGCCAAGATTGGGGGAGGGGAACTGAAGCTTTCTTT,CASSQDWGRGTEAFF
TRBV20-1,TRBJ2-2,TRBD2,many,TGCAGTGCTAGGCCCAGCGGGGGGAACACCGGGGAGCTGTTTTTT,CSARPSGGNTGELFF
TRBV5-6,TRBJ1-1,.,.,TGTGCCAGCAGCTTCACAGGGCAGTTAACCACTGAAGCTTTCTTT,CASSFTGQLTTEAFF
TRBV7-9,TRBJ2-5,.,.,TGTGCCAGCAGCTCGCAACAGGCACAAGAGACCCAGTACTTC,CASSSQQAQETQYF
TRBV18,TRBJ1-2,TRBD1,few,TGTGCCAGCTCACCGCGGGACAGGGCCTATGGCTACACCTTC,CASSPRDRAYGYTF
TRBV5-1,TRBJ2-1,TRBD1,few,TGCGCCAGCAGCTTGGTCCGGGACAGCACAAACAATGAGCAGTTCTTC,CASSLVRDSTNNEQFF